The 10 T cell receptor beta chains below come from one sample, sequenced in a study of PD-L1 blockade in urothelial cancer. Assay used: immunoSEQ multiplex PCR; TCRdb lists only in-frame clones, some missing. The repertoire includes almost 50,000 clones, about 81% of them detected once, and 3.2% sits in the top ten. The time point: pretreatment peripheral blood. Source: PBMCs, taken around atezolizumab (anti-PD-L1) treatment. Source of these receptors: a man between 65 and 79 years old with urothelial cancer.

The chain carries TRBV5-1 and TRBJ2-1; TRBD1 is a possible D gene (6 bases). The CDR3 loop spans 14 amino acids. V shed 5 bases and J shed 7 bases, with 16 bases lying between them. Germline loops: CDR1 SGHRS, CDR2 YFSETQ. The CDR3 reads CASSGTPTENEQFF. The CDR3 region has the DNA TGCGCCAGCAGTGGGACACCGACGGAGAATGAGCAGTTCTTC.

The chain uses TRBV5-1 and TRBJ2-2; 7 bases agree with TRBD2. CDR1 is SGHRS, CDR2 YFSETQ, per germline. The CDR3 has 18 amino acids. J was trimmed by 4 bases and V by 5 bases; bases with no gene match: 17. The CDR3 is CASRPSHGASGSTGELFF. The CDR3 DNA follows: TGCGCCAGCAGACCCTCCCATGGTGCTAGCGGTAGCACCGGGGAGCTGTTTTTT.

The rearrangement links TRBV29-1 to TRBJ2-3, with D tentatively TRBD2 (7 bases). There are 15 residues in the CDR3. Germline values: CDR1 SQVTM, CDR2 ANQGSEA. Trimming pared 7 bases from V and 2 bases from J, leaving 19 bases between. CDR3 in DNA: TGCAGCGCCTTGGGGCGGGGGCCCACCACAGATACGCAGTATTTT. Translation: CSALGRGPTTDTQYF.

The chain is built from TRBV28 and TRBJ2-5; TRBD2 might be the D (5 bases). Germline assignment: CDR1 MDHEN and CDR2 SYDVKM. V lost 11 bases to trimming and J lost 2 bases, with 9 bases between them. The CDR3 length is 11 residues. Here the CDR3 reads CASRDQETQYF. CDR3 coding DNA: TGTGCCTCGAGGGATCAAGAGACCCAGTACTTC.

V is TRBV11-1 and J is TRBJ1-2; 9 bases map to TRBD1. V trimming: 4 bases; J trimming: 9 bases; junction bases outside the gene matches: 9. Germline CDR1 SGHAT, CDR2 FQDESV (reference sequence). This CDR3 is built from 14 residues. The DNA of the CDR3 is TGTGCCAGCAGCTCCCGGGACAGGGTGGAGCGCTACACCTTC. It encodes CASSSRDRVERYTF.

This chain uses TRBV10-3 with TRBJ2-7; 7 bases map to TRBD1. Germline V CDR1 and CDR2: ENHRY, SYGVKD. This CDR3 is built from 16 residues. Losses at the gene ends were 0 bases for V and 0 bases for J; bases not matched to a gene: 5. For the CDR3, the DNA is TGTGCCATCAGTGAGTCCTTTCAGGGGGTCTCCTACGAGCAGTACTTC. This gives the protein CAISESFQGVSYEQYF.

V is TRBV6-1 and J is TRBJ2-1; perhaps TRBD1 as D (6 bases). Per germline, CDR1 MNHNS and CDR2 SASEGT. The V gene lost 6 bases and the J gene lost 4 bases, with 16 bases spanning the gap. The CDR3 contains 15 residues. CDR3 DNA sequence: TGTGCCAGCAGGATCTCCGGGACAAATTACAATGAGCAGTTCTTC. Residues: CASRISGTNYNEQFF.

The J gene is TRBJ1-1, the V gene TRBV7-2; TRBD1 is a possible D gene (6 bases). The germline V and J ends were trimmed by 5 bases and 6 bases, with 13 bases remaining between them. The CDR3 has 13 residues. Germline CDR1 SGHTA, CDR2 FQGNSA. This chain's CDR3 is CASSPRGAAEAFF. The CDR3 DNA follows: TGTGCCAGCAGCCCCCGGGGGGCCGCTGAAGCTTTCTTT. The entire variable domain, with the rest obtained from reference TRBV7-2 and TRBJ1-1, is as follows: GAGVSQSPSNKVTEKGKDVELRCDPISGHTALYWYRQSLGQGLEFLIYFQGNSAPDKSGLPSDRFSAERTGGSVSTLTIQRTQQEDSAVYLCASSPRGAAEAFFGQGTRLTVV.

The rearrangement links TRBV6-4 to TRBJ2-5, with D perhaps TRBD1 (6 bases). Germline V gives CDR1 MRHNA, CDR2 SNTAGT. V shed 5 bases and J shed 3 bases, with 22 bases lying between them. This CDR3 comprises 17 residues. The CDR3 coding sequence is TGTGCCAGCAGTCACCCGCCCCCCTGCGGACAGAAAGAGACCCAGTACTTC. It yields the protein CASSHPPPCGQKETQYF.

This clone was seen just once. The chain employs TRBV7-9 and TRBJ2-7; 8 nucleotides agree with TRBD1. Germline V CDR1 and CDR2: SEHNR, FQNEAQ (reference sequence). The J segment lost 3 bases and the V segment lost 3 bases, leaving 1 base of the junction unmatched. This CDR3 comprises 13 residues. The CDR3 coding sequence is TGTGCCAGCAGCTTTGACAGGGGCTACGAGCAGTACTTC. This sequence encodes CASSFDRGYEQYF.